The text below deals with one TCR beta chain. This clone occurred many times. Its target antigen remains unknown. Base qualities were left out, and no much larger clone turns up one base away. All of the isolated RNA was reverse transcribed with the High Capacity cDNA Reverse Transcription Kit, so expressed TCRB transcripts were sequenced. Deep immunoSEQ sequencing was applied to naive, central memory and regulatory T cell samples, giving an average of around 3.4 million total reads per sample. After sorted cells were lysed in RLT buffer, RNA was extracted with DNase-treated RNeasy Micro or Mini kits, with the choice depending on cell number. Each cell subset was processed on its own to prevent cross-contamination, while patient and healthy donor samples were processed together. The immunoSEQ multiplex PCR was used to amplify TCRB sequences from cDNA, yielding 87-bp fragments that span the CDR3 region. Sequencing of the amplicons was done on the Illumina HiSeq platform. The study's own analysis went as follows. Synthetic template baselines were used to correct PCR bias computationally, reads within Hamming distance 2 were collapsed, and singletons that could not be merged were discarded. By aligning reads against IMGT, V, D and J genes, CDR3 length, and insertions or deletions at six rearrangement sites were assigned. Within each subset, clonotype counts were normalized to the number of sorted cells before true diversity and Gini coefficients were calculated with the tcR R package. The overlap coefficient, calculated on TCRB nucleotide sequences, was used to measure repertoire sharing. TCRdb re-hosts the immuneACCESS table, in-frame sequences only. Its copies lack some clones; in the studies checked, an unresolved V gene accounts for under half of them, and the cause for the rest is not known. Clonal size and the V and J genes are those of that table, whereas D and trimming came from the DNA. Recorded for this sample are about 150,000 clones; about 9.8% of them occurred a single time. Roughly 2.5% of the sample belongs to the ten largest clones.

Each donor gave one peripheral blood draw, around 0.12 L on average, collected into heparinised tubes. A BD FACSAria II and a panel including CD45RO, CCR7, CD25, CD127, CD95 and CD27 were used to sort naive, central memory, regulatory and stem cell-like memory CD4+ T cells. All sorted populations exceeded 95% purity. Right away, PBMCs were isolated by Lymphoprep density gradient centrifugation and were stained directly, with no culture step. To minimize batch effects, samples were stained and sorted in pairs, one healthy donor with one patient per experiment. This specimen belongs to a study of beta chain features in type 1 diabetes (dated by TCRdb to between 2018 and 2020). With regard to the full study: No differences in mean age, gender distribution, total cell number or subset yield were found between patients and healthy donors. Across all samples, approximately 100 million sorted cells were examined, and cell number per subset correlated strongly with RNA yield. The study compared the TCRB repertoires of sorted circulating CD4+ T cell subsets in recently diagnosed type 1 diabetes patients with those in matched healthy donors. Regulatory and stem cell-like memory subsets were isolated from only 8 patients and roughly 8 healthy donors, whereas naive and central memory subsets came from all 30 or so donors. Study-level results and caveats: Sequencing cDNA rather than genomic DNA could over-represent highly expressing activated cells, although activation and CD3 levels did not differ between groups. Patients with type 1 diabetes made fewer insertions and deleted more nucleotides at VDJ recombination sites, implying thymic rearrangement abnormalities. A moderate but significant shortening of TCRB CDR3 length was observed in type 1 diabetes patients in all four CD4+ subsets. Because small numbers of individuals were included in the HLA sub-analyses, any influence of HLA type on TCRB rearrangement was left unresolved. PCR might favor shorter templates, but patient and control samples were amplified and corrected together, so any skew would affect both groups equally. Naive, central memory and regulatory TCRB repertoires appeared to be more alike among patients than among healthy donors.

The germline V gene (reference sequence) provides CDR1 PRHDT and CDR2 FYEKMQ. Trimming costs V 1 base and J 3 bases, and their ends lie 22 bases apart. From the cysteine through the phenylalanine, the CDR3 covers 19 amino acids. Kept here is only the CDR3 DNA, which spans 57 bases and is read in frame from base 1. The chain joins TRBV13 to TRBJ1-3; the D gene is perhaps TRBD1, on 6 matching bases. Input material: central memory CD4+ T cells from blood. The receptor was isolated from a woman under 30 in good health. The CDR3 reads as follows: CASSLASGGSILFGNTIYF. Read as DNA, the sequence is TGTGCCAGCAGCTTAGCGTCGGGGGGCTCGATCCTCTTTGGAAACACCATATATTTT. With the portions outside the CDR3 filled from the reference TRBV13 and TRBJ1-3 genes, the complete variable region becomes AAGVIQSPRHLIKEKRETATLKCYPIPRHDTVYWYQQGPGQDPQFLISFYEKMQSDKGSIPDRFSAQQFSDYHSELNMSSLELGDSALYFCASSLASGGSILFGNTIYFGEGSWLTVV.